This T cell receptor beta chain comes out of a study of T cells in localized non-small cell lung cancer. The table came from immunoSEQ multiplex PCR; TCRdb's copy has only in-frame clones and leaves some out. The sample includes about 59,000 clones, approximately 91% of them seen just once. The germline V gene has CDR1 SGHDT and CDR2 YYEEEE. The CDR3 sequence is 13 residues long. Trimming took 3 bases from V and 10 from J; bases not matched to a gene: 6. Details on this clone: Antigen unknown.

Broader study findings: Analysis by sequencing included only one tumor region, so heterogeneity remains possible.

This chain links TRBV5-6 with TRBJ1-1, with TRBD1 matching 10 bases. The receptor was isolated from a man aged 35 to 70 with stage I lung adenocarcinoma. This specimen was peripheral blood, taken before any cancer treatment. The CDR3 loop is CASSSTTGGLAFF. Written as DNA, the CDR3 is TGTGCCAGCAGCTCCACGACAGGGGGCTTAGCTTTCTTT.